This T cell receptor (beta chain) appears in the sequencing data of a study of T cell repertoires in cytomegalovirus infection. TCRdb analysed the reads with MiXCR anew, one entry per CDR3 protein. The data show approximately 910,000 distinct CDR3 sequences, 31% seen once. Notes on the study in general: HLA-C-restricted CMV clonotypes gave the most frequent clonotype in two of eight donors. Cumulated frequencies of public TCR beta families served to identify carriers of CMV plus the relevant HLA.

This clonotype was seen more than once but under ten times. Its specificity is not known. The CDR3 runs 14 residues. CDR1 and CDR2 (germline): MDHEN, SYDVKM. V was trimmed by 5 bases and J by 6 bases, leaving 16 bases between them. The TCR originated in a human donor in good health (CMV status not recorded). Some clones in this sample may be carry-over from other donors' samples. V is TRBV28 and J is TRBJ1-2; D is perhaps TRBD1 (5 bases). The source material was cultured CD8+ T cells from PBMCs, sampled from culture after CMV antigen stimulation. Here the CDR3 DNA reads TGTGCCAGCAGTCCTCCTCCAGGGAGGGATGGCTACACCTTC. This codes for CASSPPPGRDGYTF.